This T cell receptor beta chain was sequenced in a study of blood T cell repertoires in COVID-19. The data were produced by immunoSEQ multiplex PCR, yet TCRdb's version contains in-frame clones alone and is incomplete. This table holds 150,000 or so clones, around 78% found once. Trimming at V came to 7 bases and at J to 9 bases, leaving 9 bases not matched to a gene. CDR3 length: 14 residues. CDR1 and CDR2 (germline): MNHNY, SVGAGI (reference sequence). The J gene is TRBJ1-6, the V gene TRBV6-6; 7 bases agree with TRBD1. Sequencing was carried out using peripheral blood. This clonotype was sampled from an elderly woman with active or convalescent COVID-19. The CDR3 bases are TGTGCCAGCAACGGACAGGATGTCAGTTCACCCCTCCACTTT. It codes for CASNGQDVSSPLHF.